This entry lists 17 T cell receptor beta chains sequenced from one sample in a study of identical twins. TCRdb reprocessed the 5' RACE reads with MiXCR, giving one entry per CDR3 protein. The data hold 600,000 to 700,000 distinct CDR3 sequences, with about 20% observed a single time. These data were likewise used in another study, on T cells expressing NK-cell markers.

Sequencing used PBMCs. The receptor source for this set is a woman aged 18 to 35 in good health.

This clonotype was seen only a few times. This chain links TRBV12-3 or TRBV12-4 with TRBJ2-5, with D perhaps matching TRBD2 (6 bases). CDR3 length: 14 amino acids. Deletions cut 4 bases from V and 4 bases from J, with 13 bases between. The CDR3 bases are TGTGCCAGCAGTTCGGGGGTTAGCGGAGAGACCCAGTACTTC. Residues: CASSSGVSGETQYF.

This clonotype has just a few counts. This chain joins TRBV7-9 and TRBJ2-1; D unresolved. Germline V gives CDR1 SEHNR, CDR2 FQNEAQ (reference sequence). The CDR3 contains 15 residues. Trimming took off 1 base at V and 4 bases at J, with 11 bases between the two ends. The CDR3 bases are TGTGCCAGCAGCTTAGAGGGCGGCCGGTACAATGAGCAGTTCTTC. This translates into CASSLEGGRYNEQFF.

The CDR3 DNA sequence: TGCAGCGTTGGCAGGATCAGCTCTGGGGCCAACGTCCTGACTTTC. It encodes CSVGRISSGANVLTF. The rearrangement links TRBV29-1 to TRBJ2-6, with D unclear. The CDR3 is 15 amino acids. V lost 4 bases and J lost 0, with 10 bases in between. Looked up from germline, CDR1 is SQVTM and CDR2 is ANQGSEA.

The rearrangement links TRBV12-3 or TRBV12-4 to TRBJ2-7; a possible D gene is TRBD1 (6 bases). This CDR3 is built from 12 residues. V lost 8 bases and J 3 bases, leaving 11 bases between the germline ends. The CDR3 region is CASGRDNYEQYF. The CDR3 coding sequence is TGTGCCAGCGGCCGGGACAACTACGAGCAGTACTTC.

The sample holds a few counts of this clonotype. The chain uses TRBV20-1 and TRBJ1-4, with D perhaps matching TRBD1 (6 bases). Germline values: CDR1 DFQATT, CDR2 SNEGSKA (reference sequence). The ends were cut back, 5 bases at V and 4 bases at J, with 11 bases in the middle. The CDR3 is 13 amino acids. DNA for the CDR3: TGCAGTGCTTTACAGGGTTATAATGAAAAACTGTTTTTT. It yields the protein CSALQGYNEKLFF.

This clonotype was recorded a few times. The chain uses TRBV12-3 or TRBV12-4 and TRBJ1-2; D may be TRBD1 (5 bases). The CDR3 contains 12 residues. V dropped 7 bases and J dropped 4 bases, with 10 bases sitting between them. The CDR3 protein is CASNEQAYGYTF. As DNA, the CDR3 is TGTGCCAGCAACGAACAGGCCTATGGCTACACCTTC.

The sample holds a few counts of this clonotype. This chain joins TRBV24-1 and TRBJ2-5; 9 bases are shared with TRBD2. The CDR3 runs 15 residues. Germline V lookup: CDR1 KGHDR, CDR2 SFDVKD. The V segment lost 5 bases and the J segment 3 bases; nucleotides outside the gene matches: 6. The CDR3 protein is CATSVHSGGEETQYF. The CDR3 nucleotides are TGTGCCACCAGTGTCCATAGCGGGGGAGAAGAGACCCAGTACTTC.

The CDR3 reads CAISATGTGYGEQFF. CDR3 coding DNA: TGTGCCATCAGTGCCACCGGGACAGGGTATGGTGAGCAGTTCTTC. The gene calls are TRBV10-3 and TRBJ2-1; 9 bases match TRBD1. The CDR3 covers 15 residues. With 4 bases clipped from V and 9 bases from J, the junction kept 10 bases outside the gene matches. CDR1 is ENHRY, CDR2 SYGVKD, per germline.

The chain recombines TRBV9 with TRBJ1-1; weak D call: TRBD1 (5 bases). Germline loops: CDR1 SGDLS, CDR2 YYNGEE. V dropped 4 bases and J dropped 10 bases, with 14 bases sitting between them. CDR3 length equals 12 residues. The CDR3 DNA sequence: TGTGCCAGCAGCCCCCCCCGGCAGGGAGCTTTCTTT. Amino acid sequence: CASSPPRQGAFF. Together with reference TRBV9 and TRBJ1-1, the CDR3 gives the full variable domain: DSGVTQTPKHLITATGQRVTLRCSPRSGDLSVYWYQQSLDQGLQFLIQYYNGEERAKGNILERFSAQQFPDLHSELNLSSLELGDSALYFCASSPPRQGAFFGQGTRLTVV.

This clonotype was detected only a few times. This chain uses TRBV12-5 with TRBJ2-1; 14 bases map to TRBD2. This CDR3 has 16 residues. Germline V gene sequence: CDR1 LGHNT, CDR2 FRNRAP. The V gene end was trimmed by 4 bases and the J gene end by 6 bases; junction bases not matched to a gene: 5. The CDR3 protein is CASGSQGLAGGNEQFF. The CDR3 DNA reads TGTGCTAGTGGTTCCCAAGGACTAGCGGGAGGCAATGAGCAGTTCTTC.

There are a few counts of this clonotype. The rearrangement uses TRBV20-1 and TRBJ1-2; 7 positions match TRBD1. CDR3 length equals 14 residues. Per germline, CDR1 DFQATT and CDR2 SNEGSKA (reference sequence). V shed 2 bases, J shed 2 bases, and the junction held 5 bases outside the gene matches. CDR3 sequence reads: CSARNYRGNYGYTF. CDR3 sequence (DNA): TGCAGTGCTAGAAACTACAGGGGCAACTATGGCTACACCTTC.

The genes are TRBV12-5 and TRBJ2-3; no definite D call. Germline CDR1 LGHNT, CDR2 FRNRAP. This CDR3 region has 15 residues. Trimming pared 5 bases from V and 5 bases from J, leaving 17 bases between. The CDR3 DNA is TGTGCTAGTGGTGTCATGATCGTAGGTCGAGATACGCAGTATTTT. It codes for CASGVMIVGRDTQYF.

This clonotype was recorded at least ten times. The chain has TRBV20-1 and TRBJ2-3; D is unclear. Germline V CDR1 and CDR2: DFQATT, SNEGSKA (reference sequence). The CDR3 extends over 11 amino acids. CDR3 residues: CSARPTDTQYF. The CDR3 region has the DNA TGCAGCGCCCGACCCACAGATACGCAGTATTTT.

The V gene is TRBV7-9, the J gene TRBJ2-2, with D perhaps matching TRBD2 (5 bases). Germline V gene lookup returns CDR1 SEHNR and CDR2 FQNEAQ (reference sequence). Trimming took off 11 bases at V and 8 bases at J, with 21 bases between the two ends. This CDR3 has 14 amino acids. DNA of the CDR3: TGTGCCGTGGATGCGGACTCCGGTGGAGGGGAGCTGTTTTTT. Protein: CAVDADSGGGELFF.

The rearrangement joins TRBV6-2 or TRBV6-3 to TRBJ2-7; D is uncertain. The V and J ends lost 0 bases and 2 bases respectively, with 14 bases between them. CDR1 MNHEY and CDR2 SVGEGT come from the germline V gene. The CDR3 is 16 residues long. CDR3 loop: CASSYSTGLNPYEQYF. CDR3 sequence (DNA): TGTGCCAGCAGTTACTCGACGGGCCTCAATCCCTACGAGCAGTACTTC.

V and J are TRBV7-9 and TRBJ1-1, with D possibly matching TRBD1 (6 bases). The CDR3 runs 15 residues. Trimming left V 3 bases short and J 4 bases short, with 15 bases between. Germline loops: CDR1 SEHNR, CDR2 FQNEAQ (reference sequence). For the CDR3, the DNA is TGTGCCAGCAGCTTCCTCAGCAGGGGCAGCACTGAAGCTTTCTTT. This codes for CASSFLSRGSTEAFF.

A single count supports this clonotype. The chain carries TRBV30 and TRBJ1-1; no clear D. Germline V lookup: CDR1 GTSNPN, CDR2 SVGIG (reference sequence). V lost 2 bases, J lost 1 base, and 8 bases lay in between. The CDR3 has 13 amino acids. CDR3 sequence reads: CAWSYSGNTEAFF. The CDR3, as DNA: TGTGCCTGGAGTTACTCCGGGAACACTGAAGCTTTCTTT.